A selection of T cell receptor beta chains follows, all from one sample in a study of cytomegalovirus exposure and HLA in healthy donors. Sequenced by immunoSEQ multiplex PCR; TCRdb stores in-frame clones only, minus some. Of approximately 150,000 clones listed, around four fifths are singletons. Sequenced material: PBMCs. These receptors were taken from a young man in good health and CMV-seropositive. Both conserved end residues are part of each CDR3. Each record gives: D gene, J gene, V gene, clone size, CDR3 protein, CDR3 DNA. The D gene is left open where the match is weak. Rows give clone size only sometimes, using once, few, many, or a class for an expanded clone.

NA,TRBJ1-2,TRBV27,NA,CASSLGLKSGYTF,TGTGCCAGCAGTTTGGGACTAAAGTCGGGCTACACCTTC
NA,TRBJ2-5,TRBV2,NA,CASAYQETQYF,TGTGCCAGCGCGTACCAAGAGACCCAGTACTTC
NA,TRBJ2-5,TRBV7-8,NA,CASSFGQETQYF,TGTGCCAGCAGCTTCGGTCAAGAGACCCAGTACTTC
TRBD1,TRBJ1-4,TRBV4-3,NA,CASSQDRTGEYEKLFF,TGCGCCAGCAGCCAAGATCGGACAGGGGAATATGAAAAACTGTTTTTT
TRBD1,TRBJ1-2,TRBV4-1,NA,CASSPGGSYGYTF,TGCGCCAGCAGCCCAGGGGGCTCCTATGGCTACACCTTC
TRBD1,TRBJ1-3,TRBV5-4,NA,CASSFRGTGSGNTIYF,TGTGCCAGCAGCTTCCGCGGGACAGGTTCTGGAAACACCATATATTTT
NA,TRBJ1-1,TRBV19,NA,CASSRRQNTEAFF,TGTGCCAGTAGTAGGCGGCAGAACACTGAAGCTTTCTTT
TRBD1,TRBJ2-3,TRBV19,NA,CASSIKQGTDTQYF,TGTGCCAGTAGTATAAAACAGGGGACAGATACGCAGTATTTT
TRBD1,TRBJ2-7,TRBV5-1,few,CASSLAPGQGFSYEQYF,TGCGCCAGCAGCTTGGCCCCAGGACAGGGGTTCTCCTACGAGCAGTACTTC
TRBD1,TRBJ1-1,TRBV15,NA,CATSRGDRGRTEAFF,TGTGCCACCAGCAGAGGCGACAGGGGACGGACTGAAGCTTTCTTT
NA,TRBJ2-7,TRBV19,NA,CASRPPSSYEQYF,TGTGCCAGTAGGCCACCTAGCTCCTACGAGCAGTACTTC
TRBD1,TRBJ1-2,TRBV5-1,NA,CASSSPGQGYGYTF,TGCGCCAGCAGCTCGCCGGGACAGGGGTATGGCTACACCTTC
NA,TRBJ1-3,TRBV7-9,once,CASSEGNTIYF,TGTGCCAGCAGTGAGGGAAACACCATATATTTT
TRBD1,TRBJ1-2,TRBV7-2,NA,CASSAQGKDYGYTF,TGTGCCAGCAGTGCACAGGGGAAGGACTATGGCTACACCTTC
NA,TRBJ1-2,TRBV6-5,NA,CASSYQSGYGYTF,TGTGCCAGCAGTTACCAGTCTGGCTATGGCTACACCTTC